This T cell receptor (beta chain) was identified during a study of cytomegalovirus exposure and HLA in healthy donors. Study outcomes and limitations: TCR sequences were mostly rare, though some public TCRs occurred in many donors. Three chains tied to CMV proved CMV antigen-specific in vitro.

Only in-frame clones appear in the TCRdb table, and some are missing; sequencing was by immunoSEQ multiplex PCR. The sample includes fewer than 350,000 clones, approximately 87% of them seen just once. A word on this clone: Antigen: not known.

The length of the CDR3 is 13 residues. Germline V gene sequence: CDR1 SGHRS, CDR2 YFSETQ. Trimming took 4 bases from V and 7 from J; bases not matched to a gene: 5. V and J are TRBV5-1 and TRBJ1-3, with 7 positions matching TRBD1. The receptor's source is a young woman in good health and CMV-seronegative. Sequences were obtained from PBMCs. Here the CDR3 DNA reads TGCGCCAGCAGCCCCTCGACAGGGAACACCATATATTTT. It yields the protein CASSPSTGNTIYF.